This T cell receptor (beta chain) was captured in a study of T cell repertoires in cytomegalovirus infection. About this clonotype itself: The antigen is not known.

MiXCR, applied by TCRdb to the reads, yields one record per CDR3 protein. In the table there are roughly 920,000 distinct CDR3 sequences, less than 35% of which are singletons. This CDR3 has 14 residues. Trimming took 5 bases from V and 2 from J, leaving 13 bases between them. Germline loops: CDR1 LNHDA, CDR2 SQIVND (reference sequence). Study-level findings and limits: There were carriers of CMV plus the relevant HLA, and cumulative public TCR beta family frequency identified them. Across the ex vivo response, the dominant clonotypes were HLA-C-restricted CMV-specific TCR beta clonotypes.

The clonotype was recovered from a human donor in good health (CMV status not recorded). Some clones in this sample may be carry-over from other donors' samples. The sequences come from cultured CD8+ T cells from PBMCs, collected from culture after CMV antigen stimulation. V is TRBV19 and J is TRBJ2-7; unclear D gene. The CDR3 region is CASSHRNLPYEQYF. In DNA form, the CDR3 reads TGTGCCAGTAGTCACCGTAATTTGCCCTACGAGCAGTACTTC. Full variable domain (rest looked up from reference TRBV19 and TRBJ2-7): DGGITQSPKYLFRKEGQNVTLSCEQNLNHDAMYWYRQDPGQGLRLIYYSQIVNDFQKGDIAEGYSVSREKKESFPLTVTSAQKNPTAFYLCASSHRNLPYEQYFGPGTRLTVT.